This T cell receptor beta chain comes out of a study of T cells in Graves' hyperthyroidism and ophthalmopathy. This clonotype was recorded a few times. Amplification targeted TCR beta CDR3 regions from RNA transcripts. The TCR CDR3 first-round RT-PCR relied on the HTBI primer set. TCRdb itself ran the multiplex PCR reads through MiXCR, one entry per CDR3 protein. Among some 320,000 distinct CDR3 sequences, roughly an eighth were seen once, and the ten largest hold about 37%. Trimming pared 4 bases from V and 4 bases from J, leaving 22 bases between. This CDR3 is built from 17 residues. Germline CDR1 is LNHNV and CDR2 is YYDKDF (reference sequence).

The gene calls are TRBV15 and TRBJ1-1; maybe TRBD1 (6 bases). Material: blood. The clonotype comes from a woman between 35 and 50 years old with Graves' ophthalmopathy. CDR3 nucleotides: TGTGCCACCAGCACCTCCTTGGGGGGGGGGCTTGTCACTGAAGCTTTCTTT. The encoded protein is CATSTSLGGGLVTEAFF.